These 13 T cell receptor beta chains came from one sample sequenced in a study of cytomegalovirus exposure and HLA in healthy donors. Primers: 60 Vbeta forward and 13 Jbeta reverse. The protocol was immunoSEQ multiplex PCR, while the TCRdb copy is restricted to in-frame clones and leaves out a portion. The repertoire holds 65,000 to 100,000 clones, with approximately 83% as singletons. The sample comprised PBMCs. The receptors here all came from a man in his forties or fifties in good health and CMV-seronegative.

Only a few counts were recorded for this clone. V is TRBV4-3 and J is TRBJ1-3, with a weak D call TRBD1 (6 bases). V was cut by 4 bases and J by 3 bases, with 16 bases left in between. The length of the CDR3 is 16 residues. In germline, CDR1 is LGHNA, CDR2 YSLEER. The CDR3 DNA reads TGCGCCAGCAGCCCTTCGGGCAGGGGCTTTGGAAACACCATATATTTT. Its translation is CASSPSGRGFGNTIYF.

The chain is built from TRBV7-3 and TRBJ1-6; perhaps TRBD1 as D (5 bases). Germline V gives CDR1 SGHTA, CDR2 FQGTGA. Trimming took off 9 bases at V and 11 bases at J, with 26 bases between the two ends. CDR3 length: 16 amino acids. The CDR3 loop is CARAIMGDCPEAPLHF. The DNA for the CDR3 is TGTGCCAGGGCTATTATGGGGGACTGTCCCGAGGCACCCCTCCACTTT.

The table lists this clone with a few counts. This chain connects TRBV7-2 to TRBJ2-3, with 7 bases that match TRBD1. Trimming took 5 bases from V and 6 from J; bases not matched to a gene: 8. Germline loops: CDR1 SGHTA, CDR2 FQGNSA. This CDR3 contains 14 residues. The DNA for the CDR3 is TGTGCCAGCAGCCCAACGAGGGGGCCGGATACGCAGTATTTT. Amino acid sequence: CASSPTRGPDTQYF.

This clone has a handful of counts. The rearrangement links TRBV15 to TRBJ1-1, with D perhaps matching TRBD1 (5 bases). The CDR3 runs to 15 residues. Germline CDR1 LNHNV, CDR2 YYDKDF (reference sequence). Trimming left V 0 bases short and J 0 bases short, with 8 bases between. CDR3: CATSRDPGMNTEAFF. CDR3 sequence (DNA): TGTGCCACCAGCAGAGATCCAGGGATGAACACTGAAGCTTTCTTT.

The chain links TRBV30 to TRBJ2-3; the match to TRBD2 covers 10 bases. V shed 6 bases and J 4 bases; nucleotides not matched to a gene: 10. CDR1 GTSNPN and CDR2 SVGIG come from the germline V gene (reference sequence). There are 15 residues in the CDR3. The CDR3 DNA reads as TGTGCCTGCCCCTGGAGTAGCGGGGGGTCAGATACGCAGTATTTT. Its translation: CACPWSSGGSDTQYF.

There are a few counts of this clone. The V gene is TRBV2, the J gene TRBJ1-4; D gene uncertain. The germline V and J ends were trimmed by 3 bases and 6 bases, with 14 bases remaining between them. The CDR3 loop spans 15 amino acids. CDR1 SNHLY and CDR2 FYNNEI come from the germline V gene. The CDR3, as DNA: TGTGCCAGCAGTGACGGCAGGTTGAGACATGAAAAACTGTTTTTT. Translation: CASSDGRLRHEKLFF.

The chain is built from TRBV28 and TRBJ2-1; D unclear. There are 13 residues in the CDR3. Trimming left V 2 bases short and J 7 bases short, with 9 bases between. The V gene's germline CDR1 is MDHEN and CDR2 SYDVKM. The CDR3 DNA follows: TGTGCCAGCAGTTTAGCAGAAAAAAATGAGCAGTTCTTC. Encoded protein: CASSLAEKNEQFF. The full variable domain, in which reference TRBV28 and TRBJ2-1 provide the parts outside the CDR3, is DVKVTQSSRYLVKRTGEKVFLECVQDMDHENMFWYRQDPGLGLRLIYFSYDVKMKEKGDIPEGYSVSREKKERFSLILESASTNQTSMYLCASSLAEKNEQFFGPGTRLTVL.

The CDR3 region has the DNA TGCGCCAGCAGCTTCGGACAGGGGTTTGAAAAACTGTTTTTT. Its protein product is CASSFGQGFEKLFF. This sequence joins TRBV5-1 and TRBJ1-4; TRBD1 matches at 9 bases. J lost 7 bases, V lost 2 bases, and 3 bases had no gene match. Per germline, CDR1 SGHRS and CDR2 YFSETQ. This CDR3 is 14 amino acids long.

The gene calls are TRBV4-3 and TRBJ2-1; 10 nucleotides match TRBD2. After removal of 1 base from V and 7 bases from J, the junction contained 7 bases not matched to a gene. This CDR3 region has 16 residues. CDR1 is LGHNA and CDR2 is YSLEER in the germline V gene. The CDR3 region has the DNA TGCGCCAGCAGCCAAGTATTACTAGCGGGGAGGAATGAGCAGTTCTTC. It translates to CASSQVLLAGRNEQFF.

CDR3 sequence reads: CSVSGGSTDTQYF. In DNA, the CDR3 is TGCAGCGTTAGCGGGGGTAGCACAGATACGCAGTATTTT. The V and J genes are TRBV29-1 and TRBJ2-3; 8 bases align to TRBD2. CDR1 is SQVTM, CDR2 ANQGSEA, per germline. The CDR3 is 13 amino acids. V was pared by 5 bases and J by 0 bases, with 1 base of the junction left unmatched.

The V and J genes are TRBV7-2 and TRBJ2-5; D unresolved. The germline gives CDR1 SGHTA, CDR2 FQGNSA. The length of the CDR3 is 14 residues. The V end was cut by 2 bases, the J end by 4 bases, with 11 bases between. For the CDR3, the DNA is TGTGCCAGCAGCTTAAGCTCCCCGAGAGAGACCCAGTACTTC. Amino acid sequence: CASSLSSPRETQYF.

Here the CDR3 reads CASSPLRGSTDTQYF. DNA for the CDR3: TGTGCCAGTAGCCCGCTGCGGGGGTCGACAGATACGCAGTATTTT. The chain employs TRBV19 and TRBJ2-3, with 7 bases fitting TRBD2. With 6 bases clipped from V and 3 bases from J, the junction kept 9 bases outside the gene matches. This CDR3 contains 15 residues. Germline CDR1 reads LNHDA; CDR2 reads SQIVND (reference sequence).

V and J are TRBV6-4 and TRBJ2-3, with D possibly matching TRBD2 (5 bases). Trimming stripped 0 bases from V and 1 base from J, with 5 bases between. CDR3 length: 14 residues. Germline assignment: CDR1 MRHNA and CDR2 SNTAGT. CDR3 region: CASSDSGGTDTQYF. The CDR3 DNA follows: TGTGCCAGCAGTGACTCCGGGGGCACAGATACGCAGTATTTT.